This record covers a single TCR beta chain. Its antigen is not identified. Indicated treatment: approximately 9-day PBMC culture with coronavirus spike peptide pools or control peptides (ViraFEST assay). The data stem from a study of vaccination and CD4 T cells after COVID-19. The Oncomine TCR Beta short-read assay was what sequenced the DNA obtained from cultured CD4+ T cells. TCRdb reprocessed the PCR reads with MiXCR, giving one entry per CDR3 protein. Of thousands of distinct CDR3 sequences listed, 34% are singletons. Between the trimmed V and J ends, which lost 7 bases and 1 base, there was a span of 9 bases. The CDR3 is 13 residues long. Germline-derived CDR1 and CDR2 are KGHDR and SFDVKD.

The chain uses TRBV24-1 and TRBJ1-1, with D maybe TRBD1 (5 bases). The sequence came from a human donor who had recovered from COVID-19. Sequenced material: CD4+ T cells from blood, cultured in vitro, taken after SARS-CoV-2 vaccination. CDR3: CATRAGTNTEAFF. The DNA for the CDR3 is TGTGCCACCAGAGCAGGGACGAACACTGAAGCTTTCTTT.